These 24 T cell receptor beta chains originate from one sample sequenced in a study of blood T cells in healthy people across ages. A second PCR of 7 to 11 cycles used a sample-barcoded 5' primer and a J-beta primer mix. MiXCR, run by TCRdb on the 5' RACE reads, gives a single entry per CDR3 protein. In the table there are more than 900,000 distinct CDR3 sequences, 25% to 30% of which are singletons. These data were also reused for a study on T cells of mothers and their children.

Material: blood. Source of these receptors: a woman in her thirties or forties in good health.

This clonotype showed up many times. The genes are TRBV18 and TRBJ2-5; the D gene is possibly TRBD2 (6 bases). The CDR3 has 14 amino acids. Deletions cut 3 bases from V and 1 base from J, with 9 bases between. Germline V CDR1 and CDR2: KGHSH, LQKENI. CDR3 in DNA: TGTGCCAGCTCACCCCGGGACTTCCAAGAGACCCAGTACTTC. It is translated as CASSPRDFQETQYF.

This clonotype was detected only once. A single base separates this from a much larger clone, so it may be a read error. The V and J genes are TRBV14 and TRBJ2-5; D possibly corresponds to TRBD2 (6 bases). The DNA end is more similar to TRBJ2-7, so the J call may be wrong. The length of the CDR3 is 14 residues. Germline loops: CDR1 SGHDN, CDR2 FVKESK. The CDR3, as DNA: TGTGCCAGCAGCCAGTATCGGCGGGGCGGCGAGCAGTACTTC. Amino acid sequence: CASSQYRRGGEQYF.

V and J are TRBV27 and TRBJ1-1, with 7 nucleotides matching TRBD1. The CDR3 totals 15 residues. Germline trimming cut 5 bases from V and 6 bases from J; bases unmatched to any gene: 12. Germline V gives CDR1 MNHEY, CDR2 SMNVEV (reference sequence). In DNA form, the CDR3 reads TGTGCCAGCAGTACGAACAGGGGCTTTGCTTCTGAAGCTTTCTTT. Amino acids: CASSTNRGFASEAFF.

With respect to this clonotype: A much bigger clone sits one base away, suggesting this may be a read error. V usage is TRBV6-1 and J usage is TRBJ2-7; D unresolved. Germline V gives CDR1 MNHNS, CDR2 SASEGT. Trimming cost V 4 bases and J 5 bases, with 12 bases left between them. The CDR3 extends over 13 amino acids. CDR3 nucleotide sequence: TGTGCCAGCAGTGCCGACCCTACCCACGAGCAGTACTTC. This gives the protein CASSADPTHEQYF.

V is TRBV5-5 and J is TRBJ2-3, with TRBD1 matching 10 bases. Unmatched junction bases numbered 4, after V lost 6 bases and J lost 6 bases. Germline CDR1 reads SGHKS; CDR2 reads YYEKEE (reference sequence). CDR3 length: 13 amino acids. The CDR3 nucleotides read TGTGCCAGCACCCGGACAGGGGGGGATACGCAGTATTTT. Its protein is CASTRTGGDTQYF.

This clonotype was seen repeatedly, ten times or more. The chain links TRBV5-1 to TRBJ1-2, with 7 bases that match TRBD1. The CDR3 is 15 residues long. J was trimmed by 2 bases and V by 0 bases; bases with no gene match: 4. Per germline, CDR1 SGHRS and CDR2 YFSETQ. The CDR3 is CASSLGQGLNYGYTF. For the CDR3, the DNA is TGCGCCAGCAGCTTGGGACAGGGATTAAACTATGGCTACACCTTC.

The chain recombines TRBV7-2 with TRBJ2-7; no definite D call. V was shortened by 1 base and J by 4 bases, with 8 bases between the two germline ends. Germline assignment: CDR1 SGHTA and CDR2 FQGNSA. This CDR3 is 13 amino acids long. CDR3 in amino acids: CASSLDRMYEQYF. CDR3 in DNA: TGTGCCAGCAGCTTAGACAGAATGTACGAGCAGTACTTC.

The rearrangement links TRBV24-1 to TRBJ2-1; a possible D gene is TRBD1 (5 bases). Trimming pared 7 bases from V and 6 bases from J, leaving 12 bases between. This CDR3 is built from 13 residues. Germline-derived CDR1 and CDR2 are KGHDR and SFDVKD. The CDR3 DNA reads TGTGCCACCAGGGATGACAGTCCCAATGAGCAGTTCTTC. Translation gives CATRDDSPNEQFF.

The chain combines TRBV7-9 with TRBJ2-4; D is unresolved. Trimming shortened V by 3 bases and J by 0 bases, and 9 bases separated the two germline ends. Germline CDR1 is SEHNR and CDR2 is FQNEAQ (reference sequence). The CDR3 contains 15 residues. The CDR3 loop is CASSLEQRAKNIQYF. The CDR3 DNA reads as TGTGCCAGCAGCTTGGAGCAGCGAGCCAAAAACATTCAGTACTTC.

The V call is TRBV7-2, the J call TRBJ2-7; 7 bases line up with TRBD1. CDR3 length equals 15 residues. Looked up from germline, CDR1 is SGHTA and CDR2 is FQGNSA. Losses at the gene ends were 3 bases for V and 3 bases for J; bases not matched to a gene: 8. The chain's CDR3 is CASSLGTANLYEQYF. CDR3 nucleotides: TGTGCCAGCAGCTTGGGGACAGCGAACCTCTACGAGCAGTACTTC.

This rearrangement joins TRBV7-3 to TRBJ2-3, with 9 bases lining up with TRBD1. The CDR3 totals 14 residues. Germline-derived CDR1 and CDR2 are SGHTA and FQGTGA. The V gene end was trimmed by 4 bases and the J gene end by 6 bases; junction bases not matched to a gene: 5. CDR3 in DNA: TGTGCCAGCAGCTCGGGACAGGGAAGGGATACGCAGTATTTT. Amino acids: CASSSGQGRDTQYF.

This clonotype was seen repeatedly, ten times or more. The rearrangement links TRBV4-3 to TRBJ1-2; D call uncertain. The germline V and J ends were trimmed by 0 bases and 0 bases, with 8 bases remaining between them. CDR1 and CDR2 from the germline V gene are LGHNA and YSLEER. The CDR3 loop spans 15 amino acids. The CDR3 DNA follows: TGCGCCAGCAGCCAAGAATCAGGAGCTAACTATGGCTACACCTTC. Amino acid sequence: CASSQESGANYGYTF.

Notes on this clonotype: With a much larger clone just one base away, this may be a read error. Here the CDR3 DNA reads TGTGCCAGCAGTTCAGGGACCACAACCTACGAGCAGAACTTC. The encoded protein is CASSSGTTTYEQNF. The chain employs TRBV27 and TRBJ2-7; D is possibly TRBD1 or TRBD2 (5 bases each). Germline CDR1 reads MNHEY; CDR2 reads SMNVEV (reference sequence). The CDR3 extends over 14 amino acids.

The rearrangement joins TRBV13 to TRBJ2-7; D remains ambiguous. The V end lost 1 base, the J end lost 0 bases, and 7 bases lay between the germline ends. The CDR3 totals 14 residues. Germline values: CDR1 PRHDT, CDR2 FYEKMQ (reference sequence). The CDR3 is CASSLAQISYEQYF. CDR3 in DNA: TGTGCCAGCAGCTTAGCCCAAATCTCCTACGAGCAGTACTTC.

This clonotype was recorded a few times. The chain is built from TRBV4-3 and TRBJ1-5; perhaps TRBD1 as D (6 bases). Germline CDR1 reads LGHNA; CDR2 reads YSLEER. The germline V and J ends were trimmed by 0 bases and 3 bases, with 12 bases remaining between them. This CDR3 comprises 16 residues. The CDR3 here is CASSQDLWTANQPQHF. In nucleotides, the CDR3 is TGCGCCAGCAGCCAAGATCTTTGGACAGCCAATCAGCCCCAGCATTTT.

This clonotype was picked up many times. V gene TRBV5-1 combines with J gene TRBJ2-1; D gene uncertain. The CDR3 is 13 amino acids. The V gene lost 7 bases and the J gene lost 4 bases, with 12 bases spanning the gap. The germline V gene encodes CDR1 SGHRS and CDR2 YFSETQ. CDR3 sequence (DNA): TGCGCCAGCCAGGTTTCCGGATACAATGAGCAGTTCTTC. Its translation is CASQVSGYNEQFF.

This clonotype was detected a few times. For the CDR3, the DNA is TGTGCCAGCAGTTACGAGTTTACAGAAGCCGAAAAACTGTTTTTT. Translated, it gives CASSYEFTEAEKLFF. This chain links TRBV6-6 with TRBJ1-4; D gene ambiguous. The CDR3 extends over 15 amino acids. Trimming left V 2 bases short and J 8 bases short, with 15 bases between. Per the germline V gene, CDR1 is MNHNY and CDR2 is SVGAGI (reference sequence).

This clonotype occurred a few times. This chain uses TRBV30 with TRBJ2-7, with D perhaps matching TRBD2 (6 bases). The CDR3 is 15 amino acids. Per the germline V gene, CDR1 is GTSNPN and CDR2 is SVGIG (reference sequence). The V and J ends lost 3 bases and 1 base respectively, with 16 bases between them. Here the CDR3 DNA reads TGTGCCTGGAGAGAAGAGCGGGTCAGGTCCTACGAGCAGTACTTC. Amino acids: CAWREERVRSYEQYF.

This clonotype was counted at least ten times. V gene TRBV7-2 combines with J gene TRBJ2-7, with D maybe TRBD2 (5 bases). Trimming shortened V by 5 bases and J by 2 bases, and 16 bases separated the two germline ends. Germline CDR1 SGHTA, CDR2 FQGNSA. The CDR3 runs to 15 residues. The CDR3: CASSPGSPGPYEQYF. In DNA form, the CDR3 reads TGTGCCAGCAGCCCTGGGAGTCCCGGCCCCTACGAGCAGTACTTC.

V gene TRBV28 combines with J gene TRBJ1-2; 9 bases map to TRBD1. This CDR3 spans 16 amino acids. Looked up from germline, CDR1 is MDHEN and CDR2 is SYDVKM. Germline trimming cut 5 bases from V and 4 bases from J; bases unmatched to any gene: 11. CDR3 amino acids: CASSIPPGQGLYGYTF. CDR3 in DNA: TGTGCCAGCAGTATCCCCCCGGGACAGGGACTCTATGGCTACACCTTC.

CDR3 in DNA: TGTGCCAGCAGCTTAGTCAGATCTGGACCCCGATTGGAGAATGAGCAGTACTTC. Its protein product is CASSLVRSGPRLENEQYF. The chain links TRBV11-2 to TRBJ2-4; D is ambiguous. This CDR3 has 18 residues. Germline V gene data show CDR1 as SGHAT and CDR2 as FQNNGV. The germline V and J ends were trimmed by 1 base and 13 bases, with 29 bases remaining between them.

The rearrangement links TRBV20-1 to TRBJ2-5, with 7 nucleotides matching TRBD1. The length of the CDR3 is 15 residues. Trimming removed 2 bases from V and 5 bases from J; junction bases left unmatched: 11. Germline assignment: CDR1 DFQATT and CDR2 SNEGSKA (reference sequence). CDR3 region: CSARHLDRAFETQYF. CDR3 sequence (DNA): TGCAGTGCTAGACATCTCGACAGGGCTTTTGAGACCCAGTACTTC.

This clonotype occurred a few times. V gene TRBV28 combines with J gene TRBJ1-2; D ambiguous. The CDR3 loop spans 13 amino acids. Trimming cost V 3 bases and J 3 bases, with 8 bases left between them. Germline assignment: CDR1 MDHEN and CDR2 SYDVKM. CDR3 coding DNA: TGTGCCAGCAGTTTCGGGTCTGACTATGGCTACACCTTC. It encodes CASSFGSDYGYTF.

This chain joins TRBV10-3 and TRBJ1-1; D gene uncertain. This CDR3 has 12 residues. V lost 3 bases, J lost 1 base, and 3 bases lay in between. The germline CDR1 and CDR2 sequences are ENHRY and SYGVKD. The CDR3 DNA follows: TGTGCCATCAGTGAAGGGAACACTGAAGCTTTCTTT. Translation: CAISEGNTEAFF.